Listed below are T cell receptor beta chains from one sample, sequenced in a study of shared clonotypes between healthy human individuals. TCRdb's copy holds only in-frame clones and misses some; the assay was immunoSEQ multiplex PCR. The sample has about 1.1 million clones, roughly 77% seen once. Sequencing was performed on memory CD4+ T cells from PBMCs. The receptors originated from a young man in good health. Some clones in this sample may be carry-over from other donors' samples. Each CDR3 is given with its conserved first and last residue. Fields, in order: clone size, V gene, D gene, J gene, CDR3 protein, CDR3 DNA. D genes are given only for firm matches. Only some rows state a clone size, as once, few, many or a class for expanded clones.

abundance: .
v_gene: TRBV5-1
d_gene: TRBD2
j_gene: TRBJ2-7
CDR3aa: CASSLGGTSGAEQYF
CDR3nt: TGCGCCAGCAGCCTCGGAGGGACTAGCGGCGCCGAGCAGTACTTC

abundance: few
v_gene: TRBV4-1
d_gene: .
j_gene: TRBJ1-3
CDR3aa: CASRFSWDSGNTIYF
CDR3nt: TGCGCCAGCAGGTTTTCGTGGGACTCTGGAAACACCATATATTTT

abundance: .
v_gene: TRBV28
d_gene: .
j_gene: TRBJ1-2
CDR3aa: CATAGNYGYTF
CDR3nt: TGTGCCACCGCAGGGAACTATGGCTACACCTTC

abundance: .
v_gene: TRBV27
d_gene: TRBD2
j_gene: TRBJ2-7
CDR3aa: CASSWTLPGTSGRGEQYF
CDR3nt: TGTGCCAGCAGTTGGACCTTACCGGGGACTAGCGGGAGAGGGGAGCAGTACTTC

abundance: .
v_gene: TRBV5-4
d_gene: .
j_gene: TRBJ2-5
CDR3aa: CASSLEVGGETQYF
CDR3nt: TGTGCCAGCAGCTTGGAGGTGGGTGGCGAGACCCAGTACTTC

abundance: many
v_gene: TRBV7-3
d_gene: .
j_gene: TRBJ2-3
CDR3aa: CASSLNPAGDTQYF
CDR3nt: TGTGCCAGCAGCTTAAACCCCGCGGGTGATACGCAGTATTTT

abundance: .
v_gene: TRBV30
d_gene: .
j_gene: TRBJ2-1
CDR3aa: CAWSVQRPGAGIHEQFF
CDR3nt: TGTGCCTGGAGTGTACAGAGGCCCGGAGCAGGTATCCATGAGCAGTTCTTC

abundance: .
v_gene: TRBV5-6
d_gene: .
j_gene: TRBJ2-7
CDR3aa: CASSRANYEQYF
CDR3nt: TGTGCCAGCAGCCGGGCCAACTACGAGCAGTACTTC

abundance: .
v_gene: TRBV12-5
d_gene: TRBD2
j_gene: TRBJ2-5
CDR3aa: CASGPSGSETQYF
CDR3nt: TGTGCTAGTGGACCAAGCGGGAGCGAGACCCAGTACTTC

abundance: .
v_gene: TRBV5-1
d_gene: .
j_gene: TRBJ2-7
CDR3aa: CASSQGRGLAYEQYF
CDR3nt: TGCGCCAGCAGCCAAGGCAGGGGATTGGCCTACGAGCAGTACTTC

abundance: .
v_gene: TRBV5-1
d_gene: TRBD1
j_gene: TRBJ1-2
CDR3aa: CASSLGQERGYTF
CDR3nt: TGCGCCAGCAGCTTAGGACAGGAAAGGGGCTACACCTTC

abundance: .
v_gene: TRBV7-2
d_gene: .
j_gene: TRBJ2-3
CDR3aa: CASSHRRTSTDTQYF
CDR3nt: TGTGCCAGCAGCCACCGCCGGACTAGCACAGATACGCAGTATTTT

abundance: .
v_gene: TRBV21-1
d_gene: .
j_gene: TRBJ2-3
CDR3aa: CARQPFNLRHITDTQYF
CDR3nt: TGTGCCAGACAACCCTTTAATCTACGACACATCACAGATACGCAGTATTTT

abundance: .
v_gene: TRBV25-1
d_gene: TRBD2
j_gene: TRBJ2-3
CDR3aa: CASSEWEGASTDTQYF
CDR3nt: TGTGCCAGCAGTGAATGGGAGGGCGCTAGCACAGATACGCAGTATTTT

abundance: .
v_gene: TRBV5-4
d_gene: .
j_gene: TRBJ1-6
CDR3aa: CASRGSYNSPLHF
CDR3nt: TGTGCCAGCAGGGGCTCCTATAATTCACCCCTCCACTTT

abundance: .
v_gene: TRBV5-1
d_gene: TRBD1
j_gene: TRBJ1-2
CDR3aa: CASSAGQGTRGYTF
CDR3nt: TGCGCCAGCAGCGCCGGACAGGGTACGAGGGGCTACACCTTC

abundance: .
v_gene: TRBV6-1
d_gene: .
j_gene: TRBJ1-2
CDR3aa: CASSEAYRGYGYTF
CDR3nt: TGTGCCAGCAGTGAAGCTTACAGAGGCTATGGCTACACCTTC

abundance: .
v_gene: TRBV4-1
d_gene: .
j_gene: TRBJ1-5
CDR3aa: CASSQANSNQPQHF
CDR3nt: TGCGCCAGCAGCCAAGCGAATAGCAATCAGCCCCAGCATTTT

abundance: .
v_gene: TRBV27
d_gene: TRBD1
j_gene: TRBJ2-7
CDR3aa: CASSFRTGQGEQYF
CDR3nt: TGTGCCAGCAGTTTCCGGACAGGCCAGGGAGAGCAGTACTTC

abundance: .
v_gene: TRBV30
d_gene: .
j_gene: TRBJ1-4
CDR3aa: CAWMGGRGEKLFF
CDR3nt: TGTGCCTGGATGGGGGGGAGAGGTGAAAAACTGTTTTTT

abundance: .
v_gene: TRBV6-4
d_gene: TRBD1
j_gene: TRBJ2-5
CDR3aa: CASSVLRGETQYF
CDR3nt: TGTGCCAGCAGTGTACTCAGGGGGGAGACCCAGTACTTC

abundance: .
v_gene: TRBV5-1
d_gene: .
j_gene: TRBJ1-1
CDR3aa: CASSLGLVRNTEAFF
CDR3nt: TGCGCCAGCAGCTTGGGTTTGGTGCGGAACACTGAAGCTTTCTTT

abundance: .
v_gene: TRBV21-1
d_gene: .
j_gene: TRBJ2-1
CDR3aa: CASSKARGTAGVSGRANEQFF
CDR3nt: TGTGCCAGCAGCAAAGCCCGAGGGACAGCGGGAGTTAGCGGGAGGGCCAATGAGCAGTTCTTC

abundance: .
v_gene: TRBV7-8
d_gene: .
j_gene: TRBJ1-4
CDR3aa: CASSLDRATNEKLFF
CDR3nt: TGTGCCAGCAGCTTGGACAGAGCAACTAATGAAAAACTGTTTTTT

abundance: .
v_gene: TRBV14
d_gene: .
j_gene: TRBJ1-1
CDR3aa: CASSRTESTEAFF
CDR3nt: TGTGCCAGCAGCCGAACTGAGAGCACTGAAGCTTTCTTT

abundance: .
v_gene: TRBV2
d_gene: .
j_gene: TRBJ1-3
CDR3aa: CASSEQGGTSGNTIYF
CDR3nt: TGTGCCAGCAGTGAACAGGGCGGAACCTCTGGAAACACCATATATTTT

abundance: .
v_gene: TRBV6-4
d_gene: .
j_gene: TRBJ2-3
CDR3aa: CASSPSTIGDTQYF
CDR3nt: TGTGCCAGCAGTCCCAGCACAATCGGAGATACGCAGTATTTT

abundance: .
v_gene: TRBV11-2
d_gene: .
j_gene: TRBJ2-5
CDR3aa: CASNPSGMETQYF
CDR3nt: TGTGCCAGCAACCCTTCGGGCATGGAGACCCAGTACTTC

abundance: few
v_gene: TRBV30
d_gene: .
j_gene: TRBJ2-7
CDR3aa: CAWTVMRFQGEQYF
CDR3nt: TGTGCCTGGACGGTGATGAGGTTTCAAGGGGAGCAGTACTTC

abundance: .
v_gene: TRBV7-3
d_gene: TRBD1
j_gene: TRBJ2-2
CDR3aa: CASSLTGQGATGELFF
CDR3nt: TGTGCCAGCAGCTTAACGGGACAGGGGGCCACCGGGGAGCTGTTTTTT

abundance: .
v_gene: TRBV7-2
d_gene: TRBD1
j_gene: TRBJ1-2
CDR3aa: CASSLRQGRSGYTF
CDR3nt: TGTGCCAGCAGCTTAAGACAGGGGCGGAGCGGCTACACCTTC

abundance: .
v_gene: TRBV5-1
d_gene: .
j_gene: TRBJ1-2
CDR3aa: CASSQDLGPYGYTF
CDR3nt: TGCGCCAGCAGCCAGGATTTGGGGCCCTATGGCTACACCTTC

abundance: .
v_gene: TRBV27
d_gene: .
j_gene: TRBJ1-2
CDR3aa: CASSLTTGTYRYTF
CDR3nt: TGTGCCAGCAGCCTCACGACAGGCACTTATCGCTACACCTTC

abundance: .
v_gene: TRBV27
d_gene: TRBD1
j_gene: TRBJ1-2
CDR3aa: CASSTYRQGRGYGYTF
CDR3nt: TGTGCCAGCAGTACGTACCGACAGGGCAGGGGCTATGGCTACACCTTC

abundance: few
v_gene: TRBV5-1
d_gene: .
j_gene: TRBJ1-1
CDR3aa: CASSLVEGTEAFF
CDR3nt: TGCGCCAGCAGCTTGGTTGAGGGCACTGAAGCTTTCTTT

abundance: .
v_gene: TRBV6-6
d_gene: .
j_gene: TRBJ1-1
CDR3aa: CASRSGGLGTEAFF
CDR3nt: TGTGCCAGCAGATCGGGGGGGCTGGGCACTGAAGCTTTCTTT

abundance: .
v_gene: TRBV30
d_gene: .
j_gene: TRBJ1-1
CDR3aa: CAWSVPRNTEAFF
CDR3nt: TGTGCCTGGAGTGTTCCGCGGAACACTGAAGCTTTCTTT

abundance: .
v_gene: TRBV7-3
d_gene: .
j_gene: TRBJ1-4
CDR3aa: CASSFLPNEKLFF
CDR3nt: TGTGCCAGCAGCTTCCTCCCTAATGAAAAACTGTTTTTT

abundance: .
v_gene: TRBV5-1
d_gene: .
j_gene: TRBJ2-2
CDR3aa: CASSLGEGSGELFF
CDR3nt: TGCGCCAGCAGCTTGGGAGAAGGGAGCGGGGAGCTGTTTTTT

abundance: .
v_gene: TRBV7-9
d_gene: .
j_gene: TRBJ2-5
CDR3aa: CASSFSPGEETQYF
CDR3nt: TGTGCCAGCAGCTTTTCCCCGGGGGAAGAGACCCAGTACTTC

abundance: .
v_gene: TRBV28
d_gene: .
j_gene: TRBJ1-5
CDR3aa: CASSFETPRGQPQHF
CDR3nt: TGTGCCAGCAGTTTCGAAACACCTAGGGGGCAGCCCCAGCATTTT

abundance: .
v_gene: TRBV18
d_gene: .
j_gene: TRBJ1-1
CDR3aa: CASSLGAGMNTEAFF
CDR3nt: TGTGCCAGCTCACTAGGGGCAGGAATGAACACTGAAGCTTTCTTT

abundance: once
v_gene: TRBV4-3
d_gene: .
j_gene: TRBJ2-7
CDR3aa: CASSRVGLSYEQYF
CDR3nt: TGCGCCAGCAGCCGGGTCGGGCTCTCCTACGAGCAGTACTTC

abundance: .
v_gene: TRBV7-2
d_gene: .
j_gene: TRBJ2-1
CDR3aa: CASSADRYYNEQFF
CDR3nt: TGTGCCAGCAGCGCCGACAGGTACTACAATGAGCAGTTCTTC

abundance: .
v_gene: TRBV27
d_gene: TRBD1
j_gene: TRBJ1-1
CDR3aa: CASSPGTGRLGTEAFF
CDR3nt: TGTGCCAGCAGCCCCGGGACAGGGAGACTAGGTACTGAAGCTTTCTTT

abundance: .
v_gene: TRBV28
d_gene: .
j_gene: TRBJ1-4
CDR3aa: CASSFRAATNEKLFF
CDR3nt: TGTGCCAGCAGTTTCCGGGCAGCAACTAATGAAAAACTGTTTTTT